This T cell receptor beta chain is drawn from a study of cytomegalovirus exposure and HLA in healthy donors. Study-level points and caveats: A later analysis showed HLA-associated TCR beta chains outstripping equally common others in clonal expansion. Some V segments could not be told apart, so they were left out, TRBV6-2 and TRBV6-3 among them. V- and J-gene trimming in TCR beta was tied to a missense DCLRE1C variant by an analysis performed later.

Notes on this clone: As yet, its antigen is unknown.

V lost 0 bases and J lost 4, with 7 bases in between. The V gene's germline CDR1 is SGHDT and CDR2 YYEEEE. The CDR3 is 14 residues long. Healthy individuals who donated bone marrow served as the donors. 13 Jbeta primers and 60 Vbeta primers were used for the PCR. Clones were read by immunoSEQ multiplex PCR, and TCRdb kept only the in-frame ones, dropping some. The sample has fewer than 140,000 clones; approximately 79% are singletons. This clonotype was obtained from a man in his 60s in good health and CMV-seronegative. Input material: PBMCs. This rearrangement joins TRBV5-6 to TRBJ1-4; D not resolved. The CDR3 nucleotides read TGTGCCAGCAGCTTGGCGGCGGGTAATGAAAAACTGTTTTTT. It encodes CASSLAAGNEKLFF.